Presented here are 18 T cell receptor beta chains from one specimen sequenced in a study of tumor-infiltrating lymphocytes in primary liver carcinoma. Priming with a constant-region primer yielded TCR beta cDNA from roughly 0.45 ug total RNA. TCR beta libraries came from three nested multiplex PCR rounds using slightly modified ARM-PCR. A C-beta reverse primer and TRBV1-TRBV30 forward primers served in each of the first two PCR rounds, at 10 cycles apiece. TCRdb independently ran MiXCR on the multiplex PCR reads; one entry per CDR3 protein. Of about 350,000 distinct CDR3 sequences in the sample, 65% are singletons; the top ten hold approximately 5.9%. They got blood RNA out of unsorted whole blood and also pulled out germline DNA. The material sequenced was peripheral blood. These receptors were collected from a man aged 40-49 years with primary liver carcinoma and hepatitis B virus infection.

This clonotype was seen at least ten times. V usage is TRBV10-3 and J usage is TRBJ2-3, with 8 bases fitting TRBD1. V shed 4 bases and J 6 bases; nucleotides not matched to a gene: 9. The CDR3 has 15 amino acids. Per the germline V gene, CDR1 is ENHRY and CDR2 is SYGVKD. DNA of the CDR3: TGTGCCATCAGTGGCGAACAGGGGGGTACGGATACGCAGTATTTT. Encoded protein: CAISGEQGGTDTQYF.

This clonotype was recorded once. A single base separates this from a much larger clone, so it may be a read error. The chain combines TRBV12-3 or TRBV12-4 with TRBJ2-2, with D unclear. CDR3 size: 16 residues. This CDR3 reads CVSSLPALWGTGELFF. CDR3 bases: TGTGTCAGCAGTTTACCAGCACTGTGGGGCACCGGGGAGCTGTTTTTT.

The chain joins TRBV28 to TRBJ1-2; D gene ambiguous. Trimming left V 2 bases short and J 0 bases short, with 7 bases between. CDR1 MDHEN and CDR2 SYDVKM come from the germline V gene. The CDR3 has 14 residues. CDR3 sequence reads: CASSLGRTNYGYTF. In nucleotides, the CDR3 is TGTGCCAGCAGTTTAGGCAGAACTAACTATGGCTACACCTTC.

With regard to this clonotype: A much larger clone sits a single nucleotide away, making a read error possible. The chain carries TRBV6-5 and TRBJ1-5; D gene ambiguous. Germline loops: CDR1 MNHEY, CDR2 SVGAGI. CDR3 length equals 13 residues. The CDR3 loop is CPSTELLGQPQHF. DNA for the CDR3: TGTCCCAGCACCGAGTTGTTGGGTCAGCCCCAGCATTTT.

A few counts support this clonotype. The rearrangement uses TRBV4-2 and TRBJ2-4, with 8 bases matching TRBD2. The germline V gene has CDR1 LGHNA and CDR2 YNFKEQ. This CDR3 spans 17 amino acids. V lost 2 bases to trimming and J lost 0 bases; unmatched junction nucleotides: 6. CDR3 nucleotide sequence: TGTGCCAGCAGCCAACTAACTAGCGGAGTAGCCAAAAACATTCAGTACTTC. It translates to CASSQLTSGVAKNIQYF.

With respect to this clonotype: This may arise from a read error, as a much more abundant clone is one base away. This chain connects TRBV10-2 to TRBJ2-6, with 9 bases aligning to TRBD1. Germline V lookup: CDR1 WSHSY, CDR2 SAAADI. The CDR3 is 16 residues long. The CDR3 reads CASTQGANSGANILTF. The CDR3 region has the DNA TGCGCCAGCACACAGGGGGCTAACTCTGGGGCCAACATCCTGACTTTC.

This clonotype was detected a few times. The CDR3 DNA reads TGTGCCAGCAGCTTAGAGTTTTACACTGATACGCAGTATTTT. Its protein is CASSLEFYTDTQYF. The V and J genes are TRBV11-2 and TRBJ2-3; D is ambiguous. CDR1 and CDR2 from the germline V gene are SGHAT and FQNNGV. This CDR3 has 14 amino acids. Trimming took 0 bases from V and 6 from J, leaving 10 bases between them. The whole variable domain, filled in from reference TRBV11-2 and TRBJ2-3, reads EAGVAQSPRYKIIEKRQSVAFWCNPISGHATLYWYQQILGQGPKLLIQFQNNGVVDDSQLPKDRFSAERLKGVDSTLKIQPAKLEDSAVYLCASSLEFYTDTQYFGPGTRLTVL.

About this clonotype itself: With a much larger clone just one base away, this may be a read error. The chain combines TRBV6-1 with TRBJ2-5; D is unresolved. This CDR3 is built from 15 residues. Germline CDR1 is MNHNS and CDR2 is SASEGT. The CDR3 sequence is CASSEWSLLGETQHF. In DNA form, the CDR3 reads TGTGCCAGCAGTGAATGGTCCCTTCTTGGAGAGACCCAGCACTTC.

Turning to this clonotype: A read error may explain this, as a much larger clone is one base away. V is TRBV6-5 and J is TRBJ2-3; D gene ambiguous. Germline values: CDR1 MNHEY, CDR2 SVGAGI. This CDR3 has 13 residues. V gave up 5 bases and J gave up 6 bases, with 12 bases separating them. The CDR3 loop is CASSRRSGDTQYF. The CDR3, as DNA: TGTGCCAGCAGTCGCAGGAGTGGGGATACGCAGTATTTT.

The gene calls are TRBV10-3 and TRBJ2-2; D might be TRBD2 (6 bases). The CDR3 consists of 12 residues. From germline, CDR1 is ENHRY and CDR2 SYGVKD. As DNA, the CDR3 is TGTGTCTCCCGGGGGAGCACTGGGGAGCTGTTTTTT. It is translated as CVSRGSTGELFF.

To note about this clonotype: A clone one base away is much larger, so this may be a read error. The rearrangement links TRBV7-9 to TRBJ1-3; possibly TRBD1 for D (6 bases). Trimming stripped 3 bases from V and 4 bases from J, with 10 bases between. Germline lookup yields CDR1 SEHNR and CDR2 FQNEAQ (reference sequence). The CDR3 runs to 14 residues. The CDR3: CASSLGAEGNTIYF. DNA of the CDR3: TGTGCCAGCAGCTTGGGGGCGGAGGGAAACACCATATATTTT.

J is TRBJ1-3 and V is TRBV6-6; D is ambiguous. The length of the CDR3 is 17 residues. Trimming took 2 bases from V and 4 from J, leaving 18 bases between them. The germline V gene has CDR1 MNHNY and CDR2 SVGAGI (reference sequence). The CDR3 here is CASSYLGVQVKGNTIYF. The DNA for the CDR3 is TGTGCCAGCAGTTACCTTGGGGTCCAGGTGAAAGGAAACACCATATATTTT.

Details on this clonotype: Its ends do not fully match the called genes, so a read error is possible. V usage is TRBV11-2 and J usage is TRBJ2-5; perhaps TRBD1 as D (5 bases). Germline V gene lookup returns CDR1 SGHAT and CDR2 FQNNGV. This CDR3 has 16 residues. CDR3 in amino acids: CACSTQDQGLRQTQYF. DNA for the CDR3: TGTGCCTGCAGTACACAAGACCAGGGCCTACGGCAGACCCAGTACTTC.

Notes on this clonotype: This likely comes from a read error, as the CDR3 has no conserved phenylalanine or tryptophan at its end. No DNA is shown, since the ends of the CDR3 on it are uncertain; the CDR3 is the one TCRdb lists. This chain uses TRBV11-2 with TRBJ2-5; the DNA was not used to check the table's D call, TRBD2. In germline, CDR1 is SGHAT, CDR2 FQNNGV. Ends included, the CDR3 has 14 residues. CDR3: CASSWAPREETQYS.

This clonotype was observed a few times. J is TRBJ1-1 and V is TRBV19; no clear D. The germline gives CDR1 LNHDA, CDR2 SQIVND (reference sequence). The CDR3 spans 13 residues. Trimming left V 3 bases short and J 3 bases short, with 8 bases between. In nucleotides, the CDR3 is TGTGCCAGTAGTATTCCGTATGACACTGAAGCTTTCTTT. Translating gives CASSIPYDTEAFF.

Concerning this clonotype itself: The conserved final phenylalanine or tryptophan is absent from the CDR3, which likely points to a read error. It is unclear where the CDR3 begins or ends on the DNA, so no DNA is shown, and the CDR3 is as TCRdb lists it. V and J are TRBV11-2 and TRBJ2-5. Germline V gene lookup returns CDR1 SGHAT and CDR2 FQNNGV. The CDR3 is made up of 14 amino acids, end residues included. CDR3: CASSLVPGRETRYL.

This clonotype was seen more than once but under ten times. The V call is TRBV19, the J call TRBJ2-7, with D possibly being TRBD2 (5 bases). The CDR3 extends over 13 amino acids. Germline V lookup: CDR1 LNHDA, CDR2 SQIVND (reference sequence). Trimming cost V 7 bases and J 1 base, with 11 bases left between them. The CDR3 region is CASNSGLSYEQYF. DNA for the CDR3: TGTGCCAGTAACTCAGGACTTTCCTACGAGCAGTACTTC.

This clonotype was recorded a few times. This CDR3 reads CASSRSGGRSNEQFF. CDR3 nucleotide sequence: TGTGCCAGCAGCCGCTCCGGCGGGAGAAGCAATGAGCAGTTCTTC. The chain combines TRBV6-5 with TRBJ2-1; 7 nucleotides match TRBD2. The junction had 11 bases not matched to a gene; V was cut back by 6 bases and J by 6 bases. The CDR3 is 15 residues long. Per the germline V gene, CDR1 is MNHEY and CDR2 is SVGAGI.